Listed here are 6 T cell receptor beta chains from one sample, sequenced in a study of T cells in Graves' hyperthyroidism and ophthalmopathy. Amplification of TCR beta CDR3 regions used RNA as the template. The HTBI set primed first-round TCR CDR3 RT-PCR. TCRdb analysed the multiplex PCR reads with MiXCR anew, one entry per CDR3 protein. The sample gives approximately 510,000 distinct CDR3 sequences, 40% to 55% of which show up once; about two fifths is in the top ten. The specimen was peripheral blood or thyroid tissue (not recorded which). Receptors originate from an adult woman with Graves' disease, either hyperthyroidism or ophthalmopathy (not recorded which).

This clonotype was seen repeatedly, ten times or more. The rearrangement joins TRBV19 to TRBJ1-1, with D uncertain. Between the trimmed V and J ends, which lost 6 bases and 11 bases, there was a span of 19 bases. The germline V gene has CDR1 LNHDA and CDR2 SQIVND (reference sequence). This CDR3 comprises 13 residues. CDR3: CASSPREPGKAFF. CDR3 bases: TGTGCCAGTAGCCCTCGGGAGCCTGGGAAGGCTTTCTTT.

The CDR3 sequence is CSARGITEAFF. CDR3 bases: TGCAGTGCTAGGGGAATCACTGAAGCTTTCTTT. V usage is TRBV20-1 and J usage is TRBJ1-1, with D hard to call. Germline V gene lookup returns CDR1 DFQATT and CDR2 SNEGSKA (reference sequence). CDR3 size: 11 residues. Trimming left V 3 bases short and J 4 bases short, with 6 bases between.

This clonotype occurred many times. The CDR3 loop is CSARRSGQETQYF. CDR3 nucleotides: TGCAGTGCTAGAAGGTCGGGACAAGAGACCCAGTACTTC. This rearrangement joins TRBV20-1 to TRBJ2-5, with D possibly matching TRBD2 (5 bases). The V gene lost 2 bases and the J gene lost 2 bases, with 9 bases spanning the gap. The CDR3 totals 13 residues. Looked up from germline, CDR1 is DFQATT and CDR2 is SNEGSKA (reference sequence).

The chain carries TRBV6-1 and TRBJ2-7, with 7 bases matching TRBD1. The CDR3 extends over 14 amino acids. Germline assignment: CDR1 MNHNS and CDR2 SASEGT. V lost 6 bases to trimming and J lost 6 bases; unmatched junction nucleotides: 11. CDR3 in amino acids: CASSYKGAHGEQYF. CDR3 sequence (DNA): TGTGCCAGCAGCTACAAGGGGGCGCATGGCGAGCAGTACTTC.

The V gene is TRBV4-2, the J gene TRBJ1-3; D is unclear. CDR1 LGHNA and CDR2 YNFKEQ come from the germline V gene. Between the trimmed V and J ends, which lost 1 base and 2 bases, there was a span of 6 bases. The length of the CDR3 is 14 residues. CDR3 in amino acids: CASSQGVTGNTIYF. The CDR3 DNA follows: TGTGCCAGCAGCCAAGGGGTGACTGGAAACACCATATATTTT.

V gene TRBV19 combines with J gene TRBJ1-1; a weak D match, TRBD1 (5 bases). Between the trimmed V and J ends, which lost 2 bases and 3 bases, there was a span of 7 bases. There are 13 residues in the CDR3. Germline V gives CDR1 LNHDA, CDR2 SQIVND (reference sequence). As DNA, the CDR3 is TGTGCCAGTAGTATACAGGGCCACACTGAAGCTTTCTTT. Translating gives CASSIQGHTEAFF.